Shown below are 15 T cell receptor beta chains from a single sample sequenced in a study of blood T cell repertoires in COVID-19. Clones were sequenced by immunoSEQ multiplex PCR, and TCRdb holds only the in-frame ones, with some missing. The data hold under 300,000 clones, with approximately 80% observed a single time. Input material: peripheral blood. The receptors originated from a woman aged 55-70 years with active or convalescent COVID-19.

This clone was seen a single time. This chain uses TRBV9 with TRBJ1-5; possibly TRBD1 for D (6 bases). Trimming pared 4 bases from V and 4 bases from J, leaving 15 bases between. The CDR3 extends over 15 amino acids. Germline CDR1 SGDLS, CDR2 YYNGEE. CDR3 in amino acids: CASSLGGGRNQPQHF. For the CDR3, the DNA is TGTGCCAGCAGCCTAGGGGGGGGAAGAAATCAGCCCCAGCATTTT.

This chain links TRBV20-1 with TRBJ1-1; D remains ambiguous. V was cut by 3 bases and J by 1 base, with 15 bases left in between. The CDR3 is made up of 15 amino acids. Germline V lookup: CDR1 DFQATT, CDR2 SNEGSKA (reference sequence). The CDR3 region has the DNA TGCAGTGCTAGTACAGTCCCGGCAGCGAACACTGAAGCTTTCTTT. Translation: CSASTVPAANTEAFF.

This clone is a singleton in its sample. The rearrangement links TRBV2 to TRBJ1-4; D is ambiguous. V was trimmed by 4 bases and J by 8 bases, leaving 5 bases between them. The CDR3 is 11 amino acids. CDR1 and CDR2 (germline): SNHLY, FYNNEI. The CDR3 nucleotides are TGTGCCAGCAGTGGAGGGGAAAAACTGTTTTTT. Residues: CASSGGEKLFF.

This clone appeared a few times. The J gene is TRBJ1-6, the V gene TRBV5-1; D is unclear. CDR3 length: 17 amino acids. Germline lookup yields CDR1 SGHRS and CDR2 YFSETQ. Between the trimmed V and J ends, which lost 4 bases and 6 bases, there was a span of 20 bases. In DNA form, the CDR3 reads TGCGCCAGCAGCCCCAACGGGGAGTCATCGGGTAATTCACCCCTCCACTTT. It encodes CASSPNGESSGNSPLHF.

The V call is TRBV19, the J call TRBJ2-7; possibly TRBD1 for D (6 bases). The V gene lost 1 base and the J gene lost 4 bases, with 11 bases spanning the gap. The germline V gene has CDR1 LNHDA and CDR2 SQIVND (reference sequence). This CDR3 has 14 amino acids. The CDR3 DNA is TGTGCCAGTAGTATAGCCAGGGGCCCTTACGAGCAGTACTTC. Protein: CASSIARGPYEQYF.

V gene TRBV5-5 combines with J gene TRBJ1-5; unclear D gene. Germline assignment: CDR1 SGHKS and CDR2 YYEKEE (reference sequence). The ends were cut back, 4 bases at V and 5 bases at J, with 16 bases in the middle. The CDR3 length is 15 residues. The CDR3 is CASSVNGRADQPQHF. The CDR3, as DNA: TGTGCCAGCAGCGTAAATGGGAGGGCTGATCAGCCCCAGCATTTT. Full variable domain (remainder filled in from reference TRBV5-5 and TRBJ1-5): DAGVTQSPTHLIKTRGQQVTLRCSPISGHKSVSWYQQVLGQGPQFIFQYYEKEERGRGNFPDRFSARQFPNYSSELNVNALLLGDSALYLCASSVNGRADQPQHFGDGTRLSIL.

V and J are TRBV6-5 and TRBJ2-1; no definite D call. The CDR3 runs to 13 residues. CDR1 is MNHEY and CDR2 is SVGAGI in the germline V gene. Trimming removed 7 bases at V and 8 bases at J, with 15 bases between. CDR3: CASMMTFPHEQFF. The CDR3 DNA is TGTGCCAGCATGATGACTTTTCCCCATGAGCAGTTCTTC.

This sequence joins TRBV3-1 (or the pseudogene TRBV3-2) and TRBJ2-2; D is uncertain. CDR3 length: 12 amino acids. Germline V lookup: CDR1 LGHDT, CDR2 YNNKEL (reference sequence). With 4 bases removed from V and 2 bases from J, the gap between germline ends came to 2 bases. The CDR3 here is CASSLNTGELFF. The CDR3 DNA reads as TGTGCCAGCAGCCTAAACACCGGGGAGCTGTTTTTT.

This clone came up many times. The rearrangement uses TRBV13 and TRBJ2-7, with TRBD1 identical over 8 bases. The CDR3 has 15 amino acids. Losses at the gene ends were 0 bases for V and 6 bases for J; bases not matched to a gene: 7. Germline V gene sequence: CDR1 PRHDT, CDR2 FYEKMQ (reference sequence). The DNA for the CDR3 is TGTGCCAGCAGCTTAGGGGGGACAGGTGCCTTCGAGCAGTACTTC. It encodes CASSLGGTGAFEQYF.

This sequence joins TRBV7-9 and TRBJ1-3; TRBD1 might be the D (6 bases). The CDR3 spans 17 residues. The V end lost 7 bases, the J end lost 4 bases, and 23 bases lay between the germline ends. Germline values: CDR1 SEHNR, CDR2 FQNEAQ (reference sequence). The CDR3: CASTILPLAGEGNTIYF. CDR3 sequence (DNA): TGTGCCAGCACTATCTTGCCTCTTGCAGGGGAGGGAAACACCATATATTTT.

CDR3: CASSKWTGSVHGELFF. The CDR3 coding sequence is TGTGCCAGTAGTAAATGGACAGGCTCGGTCCACGGGGAGCTGTTTTTT. V usage is TRBV19 and J usage is TRBJ2-2; 7 bases match TRBD1. Germline V gives CDR1 LNHDA, CDR2 SQIVND (reference sequence). V lost 4 bases and J lost 7; bases outside the gene matches: 12. This CDR3 spans 16 amino acids.

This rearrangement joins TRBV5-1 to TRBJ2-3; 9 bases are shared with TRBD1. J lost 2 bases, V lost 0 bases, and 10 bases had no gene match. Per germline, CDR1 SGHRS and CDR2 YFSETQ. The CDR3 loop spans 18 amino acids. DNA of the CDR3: TGCGCCAGCAGCTTGGGGAGTAGACAGGGGGGAGCCACAGATACGCAGTATTTT. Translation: CASSLGSRQGGATDTQYF.

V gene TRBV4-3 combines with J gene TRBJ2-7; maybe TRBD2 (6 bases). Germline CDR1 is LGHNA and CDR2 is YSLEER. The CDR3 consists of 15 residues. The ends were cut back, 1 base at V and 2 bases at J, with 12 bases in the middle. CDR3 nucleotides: TGCGCCAGCAGCCAAGGCAGCGGGTGGACCTACGAGCAGTACTTC. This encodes CASSQGSGWTYEQYF.

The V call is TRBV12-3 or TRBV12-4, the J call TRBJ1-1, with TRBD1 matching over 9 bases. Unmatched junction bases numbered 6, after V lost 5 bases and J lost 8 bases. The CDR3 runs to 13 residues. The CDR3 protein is CASSPGTGSEAFF. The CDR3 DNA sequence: TGTGCCAGCAGTCCCGGGACAGGGTCAGAAGCTTTCTTT.

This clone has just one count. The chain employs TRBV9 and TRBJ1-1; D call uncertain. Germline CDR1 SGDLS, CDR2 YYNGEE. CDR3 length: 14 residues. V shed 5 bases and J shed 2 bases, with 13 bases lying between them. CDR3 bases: TGTGCCAGCAGGGGGAGGTCAGGTAACACTGAAGCTTTCTTT. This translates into CASRGRSGNTEAFF.